These 10 T cell receptor beta chains share one sample of origin, sequenced in a study of OX40 agonist ivuxolimab in advanced cancers. Profiling relied on immunoSEQ multiplex PCR, and the TCRdb table lists in-frame clones only, not all of them. This table holds 65,000 to 80,000 clones, about 84% found once. The sequenced sample was CD4+ or CD8+ T cells sorted from blood, obtained in a trial of the OX40 agonist ivuxolimab. All receptors derive from an adult with an advanced solid tumor such as melanoma, head and neck, liver or kidney cancer.

CDR3 residues: CASSISPWGTEAFF. The CDR3 nucleotides are TGTGCCAGTAGTATCTCGCCTTGGGGCACTGAAGCTTTCTTT. V usage is TRBV19 and J usage is TRBJ1-1; D is undetermined. Per germline, CDR1 LNHDA and CDR2 SQIVND (reference sequence). The ends were cut back, 3 bases at V and 4 bases at J, with 12 bases in the middle. The CDR3 covers 14 residues.

The gene calls are TRBV4-1 and TRBJ2-3; 9 positions agree with TRBD2. V lost 0 bases to trimming and J lost 4 bases; unmatched junction nucleotides: 5. Per germline, CDR1 MGHRA and CDR2 YSYEKL. The CDR3 is 16 amino acids. This CDR3 reads CASSQDVAGDPDTQYF. CDR3 DNA sequence: TGCGCCAGCAGCCAAGATGTAGCGGGAGACCCAGATACGCAGTATTTT.

This sequence joins TRBV5-1 and TRBJ2-7, with 7 bases matching TRBD1. The end of the DNA is better explained by TRBJ2-5, so the J call may be wrong. Germline V CDR1 and CDR2: SGHRS, YFSETQ. The CDR3 is made up of 15 amino acids. The CDR3 nucleotides read TGCGCCAGCAGCGCACGACAGGGCGTACAAGAGACCCAGTACTTC. This sequence encodes CASSARQGVQETQYF.

The genes are TRBV28 and TRBJ1-1; 8 bases are a match to TRBD1. V was pared by 5 bases and J by 1 base, with 6 bases of the junction left unmatched. Germline values: CDR1 MDHEN, CDR2 SYDVKM. This CDR3 spans 15 amino acids. The CDR3 DNA reads TGTGCCAGCAGTCCCCAGGGGGCGCCGAACACTGAAGCTTTCTTT. The encoded protein is CASSPQGAPNTEAFF.

The chain carries TRBV19 and TRBJ2-7; D is perhaps TRBD1 (5 bases). From germline, CDR1 is LNHDA and CDR2 SQIVND (reference sequence). The CDR3 totals 16 residues. V was cut by 3 bases and J by 7 bases, with 22 bases left in between. Here the CDR3 DNA reads TGTGCCAGTAGTATGGTTGGTGGGGCGGTGAATAGGGAGCAGTACTTC. Amino acids: CASSMVGGAVNREQYF.

V gene TRBV7-8 combines with J gene TRBJ2-7; D tentatively fits TRBD1 or TRBD2 (5 bases each). V dropped 5 bases and J dropped 6 bases, with 14 bases sitting between them. The CDR3 has 13 amino acids. Germline CDR1 reads SGHVS; CDR2 reads FQNEAQ. Written as DNA, the CDR3 is TGTGCCAGCAGCCAGGGTACGAGGGGCGAGCAGTACTTC. It is translated as CASSQGTRGEQYF.

By sample fraction, this clone is medium-sized. The CDR3 reads CASSEYETGIYEQYF. CDR3 DNA: TGTGCCAGCAGTGAATACGAGACAGGGATATACGAGCAGTACTTC. The chain recombines TRBV2 with TRBJ2-7; 7 bases are a match to TRBD1. The germline V gene has CDR1 SNHLY and CDR2 FYNNEI. This CDR3 spans 15 amino acids. The junction had 8 bases not matched to a gene; V was cut back by 2 bases and J by 4 bases.

The genes are TRBV6-1 and TRBJ1-2, with D hard to call. V shed 2 bases and J shed 8 bases, with 12 bases lying between them. The CDR3 is made up of 13 amino acids. Germline CDR1 is MNHNS and CDR2 is SASEGT. The CDR3 DNA reads as TGTGCCAGCAGTGAATCGGGCAGTGTGGGCTACACCTTC. It specifies CASSESGSVGYTF.

In nucleotides, the CDR3 is TGTGCCAGCAGTGTAAGGGGACTAGCGGGAGGCAAGTTTGAGACCCAGTACTTC. This translates into CASSVRGLAGGKFETQYF. V usage is TRBV2 and J usage is TRBJ2-5; 15 bases align to TRBD2. Germline CDR1 SNHLY, CDR2 FYNNEI. This CDR3 region has 18 residues. The J segment lost 5 bases and the V segment lost 4 bases, leaving 11 bases of the junction unmatched.

V gene TRBV7-3 combines with J gene TRBJ2-1, with D perhaps matching TRBD1 (6 bases). The CDR3 covers 17 residues. Germline CDR1 is SGHTA and CDR2 is FQGTGA. V was pared by 5 bases and J by 4 bases, with 21 bases between. The CDR3 DNA reads as TGTGCCAGCAGCGAGACCGCACCGGGACAACTTTACAATGAGCAGTTCTTC. This gives the protein CASSETAPGQLYNEQFF. The entire variable domain, with the rest obtained from reference TRBV7-3 and TRBJ2-1, is as follows: GAGVSQTPSNKVTEKGKYVELRCDPISGHTALYWYRQSLGQGPEFLIYFQGTGAADDSGLPNDRFFAVRPEGSVSTLKIQRTERGDSAVYLCASSETAPGQLYNEQFFGPGTRLTVL.